This T cell receptor beta chain was identified in a study of shared clonotypes between healthy human individuals. Terminally differentiated effector memory CD45RA+ cells were excluded from the naive CD8 cells, which were CD45RO-negative and positively selected for CCR7. The protocol was immunoSEQ multiplex PCR, while the TCRdb copy is restricted to in-frame clones and leaves out a portion. This repertoire shows roughly 2 million clones, about 95% found once; its top ten account for around 1.1%. Trimming removed 4 bases at V and 3 bases at J, with 15 bases between. The CDR3 has 15 residues. Germline V gives CDR1 MGHRA, CDR2 YSYEKL.

Sequences were obtained from naive CD8+ T cells sorted from blood. The V call is TRBV4-1, the J call TRBJ1-1; D not resolved. The TCR was taken from a man younger than 35 in good health. CDR3: CASSPTTRRDTEAFF. CDR3 DNA: TGCGCCAGCAGCCCCACTACTCGTCGAGACACTGAAGCTTTCTTT.